This entry concerns a single T cell receptor beta chain. Its antigen is as yet unknown. This entry comes from a study of graft-versus-host responses after intestinal transplantation. The CDR3 totals 16 residues. The ends lost 6 bases at V and 0 bases at J; junction bases unmatched: 9. Germline CDR1 KGHSH, CDR2 LQKENI. The table came from immunoSEQ multiplex PCR; TCRdb's copy has only in-frame clones and leaves some out. The data show tens of thousands of clones, roughly 89% seen once. This chain uses TRBV18 with TRBJ2-7; 9 nucleotides align to TRBD2. Sequenced material: unstimulated CD4+ T cells sorted from spleen or lymph node cells, taken before intestinal transplant. The clonotype comes from a human donor who received an intestinal transplant. CDR3 protein: CASSPTGTSLSYEQYF. The CDR3 nucleotides are TGTGCCAGCTCTCCCACCGGGACTAGCCTCTCCTACGAGCAGTACTTC.